The 22 T cell receptor beta chains given below trace back to one sample, sequenced in a study of blood T cell repertoires in COVID-19. Data came from immunoSEQ multiplex PCR; TCRdb stores just in-frame clones and leaves some out. The sample has approximately 230,000 clones; about 79% are singletons. The material sequenced was peripheral blood. Every receptor here comes from a man older than 75 with acute or convalescent COVID-19.

CDR3 protein: CASSPLGYGRGTGELFF. The CDR3 DNA reads as TGTGCCAGCTCACCACTCGGGTATGGACGGGGTACCGGGGAGCTGTTTTTT. This chain connects TRBV18 to TRBJ2-2; maybe TRBD2 (5 bases). CDR1 KGHSH and CDR2 LQKENI come from the germline V gene. V shed 1 base and J shed 5 bases, with 17 bases lying between them. The CDR3 loop spans 17 amino acids.

V usage is TRBV19 and J usage is TRBJ2-7, with D perhaps matching TRBD1 (6 bases). CDR1 LNHDA and CDR2 SQIVND come from the germline V gene (reference sequence). This CDR3 region has 13 residues. The V end lost 6 bases, the J end lost 1 base, and 10 bases lay between the germline ends. The CDR3 nucleotides are TGTGCCAGTAGCAGGACAGAGTCCTACGAGCAGTACTTC. Translation: CASSRTESYEQYF.

The chain couples TRBV20-1 to TRBJ1-6; 7 positions match TRBD1. V was pared by 3 bases and J by 5 bases, with 4 bases of the junction left unmatched. The CDR3 is made up of 14 amino acids. Germline assignment: CDR1 DFQATT and CDR2 SNEGSKA (reference sequence). The CDR3 DNA sequence: TGCAGTGCTAGTCCCGGGACAGATAATTCACCCCTCCACTTT. Translation: CSASPGTDNSPLHF.

With respect to this clone: Other DNA sequences in this sample translate to the same CDR3. CDR3 residues: CASSEAVGGSQPQHF. The DNA of the CDR3 is TGTGCCAGCAGTGAAGCAGTCGGGGGAAGTCAGCCCCAGCATTTT. The chain uses TRBV6-1 and TRBJ1-5; weak D call: TRBD1 (5 bases). This CDR3 spans 15 amino acids. The ends were cut back, 0 bases at V and 6 bases at J, with 12 bases in the middle. The germline V gene has CDR1 MNHNS and CDR2 SASEGT.

This clone came up a few times. The identical CDR3 is also encoded by other nucleotide sequences in the sample. The V and J genes are TRBV28 and TRBJ1-5, with TRBD1 as a possible D gene (5 bases). CDR1 is MDHEN, CDR2 SYDVKM, per germline. The CDR3 is 14 residues long. Deletions cut 3 bases from V and 7 bases from J, with 13 bases between. The chain's CDR3 is CASSLGGGRQPQHF. CDR3 in DNA: TGTGCCAGCAGTTTGGGTGGGGGGAGGCAGCCCCAGCATTTT.

The chain couples TRBV6-1 to TRBJ2-1; 7 nucleotides agree with TRBD2. J gave up 14 bases and V 2 bases, and 6 bases lay outside the gene matches. Germline V gives CDR1 MNHNS, CDR2 SASEGT. The CDR3 is made up of 12 amino acids. The CDR3 region is CASSESMGGEFF. CDR3 sequence (DNA): TGTGCCAGCAGTGAATCGATGGGGGGGGAGTTCTTC.

V is TRBV19 and J is TRBJ2-6; D perhaps matches TRBD1 (6 bases). CDR3 length: 18 residues. V was clipped by 5 bases and J by 4 bases, with 21 bases between them. Germline V lookup: CDR1 LNHDA, CDR2 SQIVND (reference sequence). The CDR3 here is CASSPARGLLRGANVLTF. The CDR3 DNA reads as TGTGCCAGTAGTCCGGCCAGGGGCCTTCTCAGAGGGGCCAACGTCCTGACTTTC.

J is TRBJ2-7 and V is TRBV7-6; a weak D match, TRBD2 (7 bases). V was clipped by 2 bases and J by 5 bases, with 16 bases between them. The germline V gene encodes CDR1 SGHVS and CDR2 FNYEAQ. The CDR3 totals 15 residues. The CDR3 here is CASSLWRGRNHEQYF. The CDR3 DNA sequence: TGTGCCAGCAGCTTATGGCGGGGGCGCAACCACGAGCAGTACTTC.

The rearrangement links TRBV12-3 or TRBV12-4 to TRBJ2-7, with D possibly matching TRBD2 (6 bases). The V end lost 1 base, the J end lost 7 bases, and 11 bases lay between the germline ends. The CDR3 contains 13 residues. CDR3 protein: CASSLGLAGEQYF. The CDR3 DNA follows: TGTGCCAGCAGTTTAGGACTCGCGGGGGAGCAGTACTTC.

This clone was detected only a few times. The J gene is TRBJ2-7, the V gene TRBV5-1, with 10 bases identical to TRBD1. The V gene's germline CDR1 is SGHRS and CDR2 YFSETQ. With 2 bases clipped from V and 3 bases from J, the junction kept 8 bases outside the gene matches. The CDR3 is 16 amino acids. The CDR3 is CASSFGPGTGVYEQYF. CDR3 coding DNA: TGCGCCAGCAGCTTCGGCCCGGGGACAGGGGTCTACGAGCAGTACTTC.

The chain carries TRBV7-2 and TRBJ1-2; D might be TRBD1 (6 bases). This CDR3 is built from 17 residues. V was pared by 0 bases and J by 3 bases, with 17 bases between. CDR1 and CDR2 (germline): SGHTA, FQGNSA. The DNA of the CDR3 is TGTGCCAGCAGCTTAGCGCGAGGCAGGGGATCTCACTATGGCTACACCTTC. This translates into CASSLARGRGSHYGYTF.

V gene TRBV9 combines with J gene TRBJ1-3; D call uncertain. Germline CDR1 and CDR2: SGDLS and YYNGEE. This CDR3 is 16 amino acids long. V dropped 4 bases and J dropped 0 bases, with 14 bases sitting between them. CDR3 DNA sequence: TGTGCCAGCAGCCCTCGGGTCTTAAACTCTGGAAACACCATATATTTT. This codes for CASSPRVLNSGNTIYF.

The chain recombines TRBV5-1 with TRBJ1-3; maybe TRBD1 (5 bases). CDR1 is SGHRS, CDR2 YFSETQ, per germline. Trimming removed 4 bases at V and 0 bases at J, with 17 bases between. There are 17 residues in the CDR3. The CDR3 nucleotides read TGCGCCAGCAGCGGGGGGGTGGTCAGAGCCTCTGGAAACACCATATATTTT. It yields the protein CASSGGVVRASGNTIYF.

This chain connects TRBV28 to TRBJ2-7, with a possible D match to TRBD1 (6 bases). Trimming shortened V by 5 bases and J by 4 bases, and 15 bases separated the two germline ends. The CDR3 loop spans 14 amino acids. Germline CDR1 reads MDHEN; CDR2 reads SYDVKM. CDR3 DNA: TGTGCCAGCAGTGTACCGGGACATCCTTACGAGCAGTACTTC. Translated, it gives CASSVPGHPYEQYF.

The chain joins TRBV6-1 to TRBJ1-2; D is perhaps TRBD1 (5 bases). V lost 4 bases and J lost 0, with 15 bases in between. The CDR3 spans 16 residues. Germline assignment: CDR1 MNHNS and CDR2 SASEGT. The CDR3 region is CASSVEGVPTNYGYTF. The CDR3, as DNA: TGTGCCAGCAGTGTCGAAGGGGTCCCTACTAACTATGGCTACACCTTC.

The CDR3, as DNA: TGTGCCAGCTCACCAAATGGAGGGAAGCATAATTCACCCCTCCACTTT. As protein: CASSPNGGKHNSPLHF. The chain is built from TRBV18 and TRBJ1-6; D unclear. V dropped 2 bases and J dropped 5 bases, with 13 bases sitting between them. The CDR3 sequence is 16 residues long. Germline assignment: CDR1 KGHSH and CDR2 LQKENI.

The rearrangement uses TRBV4-2 and TRBJ1-2, with 10 bases aligning to TRBD1. Per the germline V gene, CDR1 is LGHNA and CDR2 is YNFKEQ. V shed 6 bases, J shed 3 bases, and the junction held 7 bases outside the gene matches. CDR3 size: 15 residues. The CDR3 DNA reads as TGTGCCAGCAGTCGCGACAGGGGGCGCGACTATGGCTACACCTTC. Protein: CASSRDRGRDYGYTF.

The chain couples TRBV2 to TRBJ1-1; D is possibly TRBD1 (5 bases). The CDR3 is made up of 14 amino acids. The germline V and J ends were trimmed by 2 bases and 3 bases, with 10 bases remaining between them. Germline values: CDR1 SNHLY, CDR2 FYNNEI. As DNA, the CDR3 is TGTGCCAGCAGTGAACTTGCAGGGTACACTGAAGCTTTCTTT. This sequence encodes CASSELAGYTEAFF.

This rearrangement joins TRBV28 to TRBJ1-2; tentatively, D is TRBD1 (6 bases). Trimming took off 6 bases at V and 0 bases at J, with 14 bases between the two ends. The CDR3 is made up of 15 amino acids. Germline CDR1 MDHEN, CDR2 SYDVKM. The CDR3 nucleotides read TGTGCCAGCAGCTCGACAGGCAGAGCTAACTATGGCTACACCTTC. Amino acids: CASSSTGRANYGYTF.

A single count supports this clone. The chain employs TRBV12-5 and TRBJ2-1; D is undetermined. Between the trimmed V and J ends, which lost 4 bases and 4 bases, there was a span of 5 bases. This CDR3 contains 12 residues. Germline CDR1 reads LGHNT; CDR2 reads FRNRAP. CDR3 sequence (DNA): TGTGCTAGTGGTTCCAATTACAATGAGCAGTTCTTC. As protein: CASGSNYNEQFF. Together with reference TRBV12-5 and TRBJ2-1, the CDR3 gives the full variable domain: DARVTQTPRHKVTEMGQEVTMRCQPILGHNTVFWYRQTMMQGLELLAYFRNRAPLDDSGMPKDRFSAEMPDATLATLKIQPSEPRDSAVYFCASGSNYNEQFFGPGTRLTVL.

V gene TRBV6-5 combines with J gene TRBJ1-4; a weak D match, TRBD1 (6 bases). V was cut by 4 bases and J by 0 bases, with 6 bases left in between. Germline V gives CDR1 MNHEY, CDR2 SVGAGI. CDR3 size: 14 residues. CDR3: CASSSGATNEKLFF. In DNA, the CDR3 is TGTGCCAGCAGTTCAGGGGCAACTAATGAAAAACTGTTTTTT.

The CDR3 coding sequence is TGTGCCAGCAGCCAACGACAGGGGGCGGTCACTGAAGCTTTCTTT. Protein sequence: CASSQRQGAVTEAFF. V gene TRBV7-6 combines with J gene TRBJ1-1; TRBD1 matches 10 bases. The CDR3 covers 15 residues. Per germline, CDR1 SGHVS and CDR2 FNYEAQ. The junction had 7 bases not matched to a gene; V was cut back by 5 bases and J by 4 bases.